The clone carrying this TCR beta chain was observed at least ten times. The antigen remains undetermined. This entry comes from a study of cytomegalovirus exposure and HLA in healthy donors. V was pared by 4 bases and J by 1 base, with 8 bases between. In germline, CDR1 is SNHLY, CDR2 FYNNEI. This CDR3 spans 14 amino acids. The study's findings and limits: A later analysis found common viral pathogens apparently linked to several of the most significant clusters. V- and J-gene trimming of TCR beta was linked (in a later analysis) to a missense DCLRE1C variant. The study put under 200 TCR beta chains on its list as cytomegalovirus-associated.

This PCR relied on a set of 60 Vbeta primers and 13 Jbeta primers. Sequenced by immunoSEQ multiplex PCR; TCRdb stores in-frame clones only, minus some. The table includes fewer than 300,000 clones, approximately 90% detected once. The sequencing sample was made of PBMCs. This TCR came from a man between 35 and 55 years old in good health and CMV-seropositive. The rearrangement joins TRBV2 to TRBJ1-5; D gene unclear. CDR3 in amino acids: CASSATASNQPQHF. CDR3 coding DNA: TGTGCCAGCAGTGCCACAGCCAGCAATCAGCCCCAGCATTTT.